The 9 T cell receptor beta chains below were found in one sample sequenced in a study of cytotoxic CD8 clonotypes in ibrutinib-treated CLL. Only in-frame clones appear in the TCRdb table, and some are missing; sequencing was by immunoSEQ multiplex PCR. The repertoire holds 15,000 to 20,000 clones, around 85% seen once, with around 6% in the top ten. Sequencing was performed on PBMCs, taken before ibrutinib treatment. These receptors were collected from a human donor with chronic lymphocytic leukemia.

V gene TRBV7-2 combines with J gene TRBJ1-1; D perhaps matches TRBD1 (6 bases). V lost 3 bases to trimming and J lost 0 bases, with 17 bases between them. Germline CDR1 SGHTA, CDR2 FQGNSA. This CDR3 contains 17 residues. CDR3 sequence reads: CASSFVVDRTMNTEAFF. The DNA for the CDR3 is TGTGCCAGCAGCTTTGTGGTGGACAGAACAATGAACACTGAAGCTTTCTTT.

The V call is TRBV21-1, the J call TRBJ2-7; TRBD1 is the table's D call, not checked against the DNA. TRBV21-1 is a recognized pseudogene. The length of the CDR3 is 16 residues. The CDR3 loop is CASSSSGQRRSYEQYF. Written as DNA, the CDR3 is TGTGCCAGCAGCTCCTCGGGACAGCGCCGGTCCTACGAGCAGTACTTC.

V and J are TRBV5-4 and TRBJ2-2; D uncertain. This CDR3 is built from 12 residues. From germline, CDR1 is SGHNT and CDR2 YYREEE (reference sequence). Deletions cut 0 bases from V and 6 bases from J, with 3 bases between. This chain's CDR3 is CASSLGSGELFF. The CDR3 coding sequence is TGTGCCAGCAGCTTGGGGTCCGGGGAGCTGTTTTTT.

This chain links TRBV30 with TRBJ1-6, with D possibly being TRBD1 (6 bases). The germline gives CDR1 GTSNPN, CDR2 SVGIG (reference sequence). With 4 bases removed from V and 5 bases from J, the gap between germline ends came to 9 bases. The CDR3 has 13 amino acids. CDR3 sequence reads: CAWTGQNNSPLHF. DNA for the CDR3: TGTGCCTGGACAGGACAGAATAATTCACCCCTCCACTTT.

V and J are TRBV10-2 and TRBJ1-1; D not resolved. This CDR3 spans 14 amino acids. V gave up 3 bases and J gave up 1 base, with 9 bases separating them. Germline lookup yields CDR1 WSHSY and CDR2 SAAADI. The CDR3 protein is CASSDRWSNTEAFF. CDR3 DNA sequence: TGCGCCAGCAGTGACAGATGGTCGAACACTGAAGCTTTCTTT.

This chain links TRBV5-1 with TRBJ2-5; 7 bases are a match to TRBD1. The CDR3 spans 14 residues. The germline CDR1 and CDR2 sequences are SGHRS and YFSETQ. V gave up 4 bases and J gave up 4 bases; unmatched junction bases: 7. CDR3 bases: TGCGCCAGCAGCCGACAGACAGGGTTAGAGACCCAGTACTTC. It yields the protein CASSRQTGLETQYF.

The chain is built from TRBV30 and TRBJ1-1, with D possibly matching TRBD1 (6 bases). This CDR3 has 12 amino acids. Trimming pared 0 bases from V and 10 bases from J, leaving 12 bases between. The V gene's germline CDR1 is GTSNPN and CDR2 SVGIG (reference sequence). CDR3 DNA sequence: TGTGCCTGGAGTGTACAGGGTTGGGTAGCTTTCTTT. Protein sequence: CAWSVQGWVAFF.

The chain is built from TRBV5-1 and TRBJ1-2; a weak D match, TRBD1 (5 bases). V gave up 4 bases and J gave up 5 bases, with 18 bases separating them. The CDR3 consists of 15 residues. CDR1 is SGHRS, CDR2 YFSETQ, per germline. The CDR3 protein is CASSPSGTLSYGYTF. The CDR3 coding sequence is TGCGCCAGCAGCCCCTCAGGGACCCTATCTTATGGCTACACCTTC.

CDR3 DNA sequence: TGTGCCTGGAGGAGGACCGGGACAGTTGGAGAGCAGTACTTC. Translation gives CAWRRTGTVGEQYF. This chain uses TRBV30 with TRBJ2-7; 7 positions match TRBD1. The CDR3 runs 14 residues. V shed 3 bases, J shed 7 bases, and the junction held 12 bases outside the gene matches. Germline CDR1 reads GTSNPN; CDR2 reads SVGIG (reference sequence).